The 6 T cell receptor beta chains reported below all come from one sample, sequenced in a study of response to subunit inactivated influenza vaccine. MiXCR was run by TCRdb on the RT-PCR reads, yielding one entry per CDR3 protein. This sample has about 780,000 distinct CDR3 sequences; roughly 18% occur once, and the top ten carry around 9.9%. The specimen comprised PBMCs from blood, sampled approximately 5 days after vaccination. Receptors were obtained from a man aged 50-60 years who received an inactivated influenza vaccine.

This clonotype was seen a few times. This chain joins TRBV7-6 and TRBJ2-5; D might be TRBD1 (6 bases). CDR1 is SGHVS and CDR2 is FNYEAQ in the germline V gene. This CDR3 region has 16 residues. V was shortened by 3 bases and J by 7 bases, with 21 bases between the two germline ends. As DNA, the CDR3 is TGTGCCAGCAGCTTGTCAGCCGGGACATGGATTGGGACCCAGTACTTC. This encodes CASSLSAGTWIGTQYF. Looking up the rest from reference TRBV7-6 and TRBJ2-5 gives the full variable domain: GAGVSQSPRYKVTKRGQDVALRCDPISGHVSLYWYRQALGQGPEFLTYFNYEAQQDKSGLPNDRFSAERPEGSISTLTIQRTEQRDSAMYRCASSLSAGTWIGTQYFGPGTRLLVL.

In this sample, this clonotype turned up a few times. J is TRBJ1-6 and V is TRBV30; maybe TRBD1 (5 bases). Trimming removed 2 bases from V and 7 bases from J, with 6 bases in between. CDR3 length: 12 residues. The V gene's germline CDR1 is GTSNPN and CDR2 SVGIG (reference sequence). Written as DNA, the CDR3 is TGTGCCTGGAGTAGGACAAATTCACCCCTCCACTTT. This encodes CAWSRTNSPLHF.

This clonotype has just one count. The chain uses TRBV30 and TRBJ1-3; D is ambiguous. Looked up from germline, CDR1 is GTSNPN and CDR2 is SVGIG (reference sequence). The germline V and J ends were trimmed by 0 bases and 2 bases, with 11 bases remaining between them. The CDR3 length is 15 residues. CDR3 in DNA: TGTGCCTGGAGTGTACCACCTTACGCTGGAAACACCATATATTTT. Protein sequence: CAWSVPPYAGNTIYF.

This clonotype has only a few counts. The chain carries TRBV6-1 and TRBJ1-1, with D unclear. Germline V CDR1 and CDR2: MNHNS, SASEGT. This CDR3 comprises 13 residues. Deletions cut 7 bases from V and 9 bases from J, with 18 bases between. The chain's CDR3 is CASTQDTARKAFF. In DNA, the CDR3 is TGTGCCAGCACCCAAGACACCGCCAGGAAAGCTTTCTTT.

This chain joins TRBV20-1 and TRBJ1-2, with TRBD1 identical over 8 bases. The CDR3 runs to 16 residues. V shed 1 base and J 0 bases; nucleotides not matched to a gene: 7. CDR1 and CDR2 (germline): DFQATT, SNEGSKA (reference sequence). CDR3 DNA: TGCAGTGCTAGAGCCACGACAGGGGAACCTAACTATGGCTACACCTTC. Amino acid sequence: CSARATTGEPNYGYTF.

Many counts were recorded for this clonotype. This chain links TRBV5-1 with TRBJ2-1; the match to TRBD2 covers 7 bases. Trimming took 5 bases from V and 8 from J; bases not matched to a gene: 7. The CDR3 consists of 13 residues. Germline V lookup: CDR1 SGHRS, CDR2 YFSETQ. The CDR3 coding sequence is TGCGCCAGCAGACGAGGACTAGGCTATGAGCAGTTCTTC. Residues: CASRRGLGYEQFF.